The 22 T cell receptor beta chains presented below share a single source sample, sequenced in a study of blood T cells in healthy people across ages. PCR was performed a second time for about 7 to 12 cycles using a sample-barcoded 5' primer and a J-beta primer mix. From the 5' RACE reads, TCRdb called clonotypes with MiXCR, one entry per CDR3 protein. The sample consists of 1.5 million to 2 million distinct CDR3 sequences, roughly 27% of them appearing once. Sequencing used blood. Every receptor here comes from a woman younger than 45 in good health.

This clonotype came up many times. V and J are TRBV10-3 and TRBJ2-7; possible D gene TRBD1, 6 bases. V was cut by 9 bases and J by 0 bases, with 12 bases left in between. Germline V CDR1 and CDR2: ENHRY, SYGVKD. The CDR3 spans 13 residues. The CDR3 sequence is CAISGVSSYEQYF. CDR3 in DNA: TGTGCCATATCAGGGGTGTCCTCCTACGAGCAGTACTTC.

This clonotype came up once. The chain employs TRBV25-1 and TRBJ1-2, with unresolved D. The ends were cut back, 4 bases at V and 8 bases at J, with 11 bases in the middle. The length of the CDR3 is 12 residues. The germline V gene has CDR1 MGHDK and CDR2 SYGVNS. The DNA of the CDR3 is TGTGCCAGCAGTGGGAATCAACAGGGCTACACCTTC. This codes for CASSGNQQGYTF.

J is TRBJ2-1 and V is TRBV14, with D perhaps given as TRBD1 or TRBD2 (5 bases each). The CDR3 covers 13 residues. Per germline, CDR1 SGHDN and CDR2 FVKESK. V dropped 2 bases and J dropped 12 bases, with 14 bases sitting between them. The CDR3 DNA follows: TGTGCCAGCAGCCAAAACACAGGTCTAGCGCAGTTCTTC. Protein sequence: CASSQNTGLAQFF. The full variable domain, its missing parts supplied by reference TRBV14 and TRBJ2-1, is EAGVTQFPSHSVIEKGQTVTLRCDPISGHDNLYWYRRVMGKEIKFLLHFVKESKQDESGMPNNRFLAERTGGTYSTLKVQPAELEDSGVYFCASSQNTGLAQFFGPGTRLTVL.

The genes are TRBV20-1 and TRBJ2-5, with D unresolved. CDR3 length equals 13 residues. Germline assignment: CDR1 DFQATT and CDR2 SNEGSKA (reference sequence). The V and J ends lost 1 base and 1 base respectively, with 7 bases between them. Here the CDR3 reads CSARANLQETQYF. CDR3 coding DNA: TGCAGTGCTAGAGCAAACCTCCAAGAGACCCAGTACTTC.

In the case of this clonotype: The junction and the germline gene differ at one end; a read error may be behind it. The chain recombines TRBV7-2 with TRBJ2-7; 10 bases align to TRBD2. CDR3 size: 14 residues. Germline CDR1 is SGHTA and CDR2 is FQGNSA. CDR3 sequence (DNA): TGTGTCAGCAACTCTAGCGGGAGAAGATACGAGCAGTACTTC. Its translation: CVSNSSGRRYEQYF.

Concerning this clonotype itself: A much larger clone differs from this one at a single base, so this may be a read error. This sequence joins TRBV7-9 and TRBJ2-1; D may be TRBD1 (6 bases). CDR3 size: 15 residues. The V and J ends lost 5 bases and 10 bases respectively, with 21 bases between them. Germline CDR1 reads SEHNR; CDR2 reads FQNEAQ (reference sequence). The CDR3 loop is CASSKTSGVPYEQFF. The CDR3 DNA reads as TGTGCCAGCAGCAAGACATCAGGGGTTCCCTACGAGCAGTTCTTC.

This clonotype was found many times. This sequence joins TRBV20-1 and TRBJ2-7; 11 bases fit TRBD1. The junction had 5 bases not matched to a gene; V was cut back by 3 bases and J by 4 bases. CDR1 DFQATT and CDR2 SNEGSKA come from the germline V gene (reference sequence). This CDR3 comprises 14 residues. The CDR3 coding sequence is TGCAGTGCTAGGGACAGGGGGCTCCCGTACGAGCAGTACTTC. Protein product: CSARDRGLPYEQYF.

This chain uses TRBV5-1 with TRBJ1-1; possible D gene TRBD1, 5 bases. V lost 7 bases, J lost 4 bases, and 17 bases lay in between. Germline V gene lookup returns CDR1 SGHRS and CDR2 YFSETQ. The CDR3 runs to 14 residues. CDR3: CASARGELGTEAFF. The CDR3 bases are TGCGCCAGCGCCCGAGGGGAGTTGGGCACTGAAGCTTTCTTT.

This clonotype was seen repeatedly, ten times or more. CDR3 bases: TGCGCCAGCAGCCCATTAGCGGGAACAAGTGAGCAGTTCTTC. It is translated as CASSPLAGTSEQFF. This chain joins TRBV5-1 and TRBJ2-1; 8 bases are shared with TRBD2. V shed 4 bases and J 9 bases; nucleotides not matched to a gene: 9. The germline V gene encodes CDR1 SGHRS and CDR2 YFSETQ. This CDR3 comprises 14 residues. The full variable domain, rest sourced from reference TRBV5-1 and TRBJ2-1, is KAGVTQTPRYLIKTRGQQVTLSCSPISGHRSVSWYQQTPGQGLQFLFEYFSETQRNKGNFPGRFSGRQFSNSRSEMNVSTLELGDSALYLCASSPLAGTSEQFFGPGTRLTVL.

This clonotype occurred many times. The chain recombines TRBV7-9 with TRBJ2-5; D gene uncertain. The CDR3 loop spans 13 amino acids. V dropped 5 bases and J dropped 5 bases, with 12 bases sitting between them. From germline, CDR1 is SEHNR and CDR2 FQNEAQ (reference sequence). The CDR3 DNA follows: TGTGCCAGCAGCCCCTCAGTCTACGAGACCCAGTACTTC. It is translated as CASSPSVYETQYF.

The count of this clonotype is one. This may be a read error, as it is one base from a much larger clone. This chain connects TRBV20-1 to TRBJ2-3; no clear D. V was pared by 5 bases and J by 4 bases, with 13 bases between. Per the germline V gene, CDR1 is DFQATT and CDR2 is SNEGSKA (reference sequence). This CDR3 region has 13 residues. As DNA, the CDR3 is TGCAGTGCTTCACTGGTCTCGGCAGATACGCAGTATTTT. It yields the protein CSASLVSADTQYF.

This clonotype was counted a few times. The V gene is TRBV15, the J gene TRBJ2-1; weak D call: TRBD2 (6 bases). With 3 bases removed from V and 2 bases from J, the gap between germline ends came to 11 bases. There are 15 residues in the CDR3. In germline, CDR1 is LNHNV, CDR2 YYDKDF (reference sequence). CDR3 nucleotides: TGTGCCACCAGCAGGACTAGTTACCCCTACAATGAGCAGTTCTTC. As protein: CATSRTSYPYNEQFF.

V gene TRBV9 combines with J gene TRBJ2-1; D possibly corresponds to TRBD2 (6 bases). Trimming removed 6 bases from V and 0 bases from J, with 13 bases in between. The CDR3 covers 15 residues. Germline V gene lookup returns CDR1 SGDLS and CDR2 YYNGEE. In DNA form, the CDR3 reads TGTGCCAGCAACGGGAGCCCGAGCTCCTACAATGAGCAGTTCTTC. It codes for CASNGSPSSYNEQFF.

This clonotype was counted between two and nine times. The chain has TRBV7-9 and TRBJ1-1; D is uncertain. The CDR3 consists of 12 residues. Looked up from germline, CDR1 is SEHNR and CDR2 is FQNEAQ (reference sequence). Trimming took 6 bases from V and 3 from J, leaving 8 bases between them. The CDR3 DNA reads as TGTGCCAGCAGGGAGCTCGACACTGAAGCTTTCTTT. Residues: CASRELDTEAFF.

The chain joins TRBV4-1 to TRBJ2-1, with 9 bases matching TRBD2. The DNA end favors TRBJ2-7, so the J call may be wrong. Per germline, CDR1 MGHRA and CDR2 YSYEKL. The CDR3 runs to 15 residues. DNA of the CDR3: TGCGCCAGCCGGACGGTTAGCGGGGGAAATTACGAGCAGTACTTC. Its translation is CASRTVSGGNYEQYF.

The chain has TRBV6-5 and TRBJ2-3; 10 nucleotides agree with TRBD2. J lost 0 bases, V lost 5 bases, and 5 bases had no gene match. CDR3 size: 16 residues. Germline V lookup: CDR1 MNHEY, CDR2 SVGAGI. The CDR3 spells CASSTKRGGSTDTQYF. The CDR3 DNA follows: TGTGCCAGCAGTACCAAGCGGGGGGGCAGCACAGATACGCAGTATTTT.

Only one count was recorded for this clonotype. A junction end diverges from the germline sequence, so it may reflect a read error. The chain uses TRBV28 and TRBJ2-4, with TRBD1 matching 8 bases. Germline V gene data show CDR1 as MDHEN and CDR2 as SYDVKM. This CDR3 contains 16 residues. The CDR3 sequence is CASSLGLSGGQDEQCF. Here the CDR3 DNA reads TGTGCCAGCAGTTTGGGATTATCAGGGGGACAGGACGAGCAGTGCTTC.

This clonotype came up a few times. This sequence joins TRBV5-1 and TRBJ2-7; 9 bases agree with TRBD1. The CDR3 extends over 17 amino acids. Germline V lookup: CDR1 SGHRS, CDR2 YFSETQ. The V segment lost 0 bases and the J segment 3 bases; nucleotides outside the gene matches: 10. CDR3 sequence (DNA): TGCGCCAGCAGCTTGGGGGGACAGGGTCAGGTTGGCTACGAGCAGTACTTC. This gives the protein CASSLGGQGQVGYEQYF. The full variable domain, its missing parts supplied by reference TRBV5-1 and TRBJ2-7, is KAGVTQTPRYLIKTRGQQVTLSCSPISGHRSVSWYQQTPGQGLQFLFEYFSETQRNKGNFPGRFSGRQFSNSRSEMNVSTLELGDSALYLCASSLGGQGQVGYEQYFGPGTRLTVT.

As for this clonotype: This clone may be a read error of a much larger clone one base away. The chain employs TRBV5-1 and TRBJ2-5; the D gene is possibly TRBD2 (5 bases). Germline CDR1 reads SGHRS; CDR2 reads YFSETQ. This CDR3 region has 14 residues. As DNA, the CDR3 is TGCGTCAGCAGCTTGTTCGGGGTGCAAGAGACCCAGTACTTC. Translated: CVSSLFGVQETQYF.

As for this clonotype: Germline is not matched at one junction end, which may reflect a read error. DNA of the CDR3: TGTGCCAGTGGCCCCGGACAGAACTATGGTTACACCTTC. It specifies CASGPGQNYGYTF. The chain couples TRBV4-2 to TRBJ1-2; a possible D gene is TRBD1 (6 bases). The CDR3 loop spans 13 amino acids. Germline CDR1 reads LGHNA; CDR2 reads YNFKEQ.

There are a few counts of this clonotype. The chain recombines TRBV28 with TRBJ1-5; D is possibly TRBD1 (6 bases). The CDR3 is 12 amino acids. Trimming left V 7 bases short and J 9 bases short, with 13 bases between. Germline values: CDR1 MDHEN, CDR2 SYDVKM. CDR3 DNA sequence: TGTGCCAGCAAACAGGGAAGACGGCCCCAGCATTTT. It specifies CASKQGRRPQHF.

This clonotype was found a few times. V gene TRBV6-6 combines with J gene TRBJ2-5; 10 bases are a match to TRBD1. CDR1 is MNHNY, CDR2 SVGAGI, per germline (reference sequence). The CDR3 consists of 15 residues. The ends lost 4 bases at V and 3 bases at J; junction bases unmatched: 5. CDR3 protein: CASSSEDRGEETQYF. CDR3 DNA sequence: TGTGCCAGCAGTTCAGAGGACAGGGGGGAAGAGACCCAGTACTTC.